This passage covers 2 T cell receptor beta chains from one sample sequenced in a study of shared clonotypes between healthy human individuals. This table comes from immunoSEQ multiplex PCR, and its TCRdb copy is limited to in-frame clones, with some not included. The sample includes about 2.5 million clones, about 90% of them seen just once. Sample: naive CD4+ T cells from PBMCs. Subset in this sample: CD45RA+ positively selected. Receptor source: a man aged 18-30 years in good health. Some clones in this sample may be carry-over from other donors' samples.

The J gene is TRBJ2-1, the V gene TRBV11-3; 9 nucleotides align to TRBD2. V lost 1 base and J lost 9; bases outside the gene matches: 10. CDR1 is SGHNT and CDR2 is YENEEA in the germline V gene. The CDR3 runs to 16 residues. Here the CDR3 reads CASSLGLAGRSPEQFF. The CDR3 DNA reads TGTGCCAGCAGCTTAGGGCTAGCGGGACGTTCCCCTGAGCAGTTCTTC.

As concerns this clone: Other DNA sequences in this specimen translate into the identical CDR3. The rearrangement links TRBV9 to TRBJ2-3; a possible D gene is TRBD2 (5 bases). CDR3 length: 14 amino acids. In germline, CDR1 is SGDLS, CDR2 YYNGEE. The germline V and J ends were trimmed by 0 bases and 2 bases, with 7 bases remaining between them. This CDR3 is CASSVEGVTDTQYF. The DNA of the CDR3 is TGTGCCAGCAGCGTAGAGGGAGTCACAGATACGCAGTATTTT.